These T cell receptor beta chains were read from a single sample in a study of blood T cell repertoires in COVID-19. TCRdb's copy holds only in-frame clones and misses some; the assay was immunoSEQ multiplex PCR. The table lists more than 150,000 clones, roughly nine tenths of them singletons. The sequencing sample was made of peripheral blood. These receptors were taken from an older man with active or convalescent COVID-19. Each CDR3 is given with its conserved first and last residue. D genes are given only for firm matches. Clone size is shown for a subset of rows, as once, few, many or a class of expanded clone.

TRBV18	TRBJ2-3	12	-	-	CASSPSPDTQYF	TGTGCCAGCTCACCGAGCCCGGATACGCAGTATTTT
TRBV4-1	TRBJ2-5	13	-	-	CASSLRRQETQYF	TGCGCCAGCAGCCTCAGAAGACAAGAGACCCAGTACTTC
TRBV19	TRBJ2-2	18	-	TRBD2	CASLQELAGGPPPGELFF	TGTGCCAGCCTCCAAGAACTAGCGGGAGGGCCTCCACCCGGGGAGCTGTTTTTT
TRBV5-1	TRBJ2-7	13	-	-	CASSLRLDYEQYF	TGCGCCAGCAGCTTGAGGCTAGACTACGAGCAGTACTTC
TRBV19	TRBJ1-5	15	-	TRBD1	CASSRDRGNNQPQHF	TGTGCCAGTAGTCGGGACAGGGGAAATAATCAGCCCCAGCATTTT
TRBV28	TRBJ2-3	15	-	-	CASSLTSFRTDTQYF	TGTGCCAGCAGTCTAACTAGTTTTCGCACAGATACGCAGTATTTT
TRBV4-3	TRBJ2-2	17	-	-	CASSQDGGSLAPVELFF	TGCGCCAGCAGCCAAGATGGTGGTAGCTTAGCCCCGGTGGAGCTGTTTTTT
TRBV4-1	TRBJ2-3	15	-	-	CASSQPRSSGDTQYF	TGCGCCAGCAGCCAACCTAGGAGTTCTGGAGATACGCAGTATTTT
TRBV29-1	TRBJ2-3	16	-	TRBD2	CSVLGLAELGTDTQYF	TGCAGCGTATTGGGACTAGCGGAACTTGGCACAGATACGCAGTATTTT
TRBV18	TRBJ2-1	14	-	TRBD1	CASSPPTGGNEQFF	TGTGCCAGCTCACCACCAACAGGGGGCAATGAGCAGTTCTTC
TRBV7-9	TRBJ2-6	16	-	TRBD1	CASSTHRGPGANVLTF	TGTGCCAGCAGCACCCACAGGGGGCCTGGGGCCAACGTCCTGACTTTC
TRBV11-2	TRBJ2-5	16	once	TRBD2	CASSPTPGLVVETQYF	TGTGCCAGCAGCCCAACCCCAGGACTAGTCGTGGAGACCCAGTACTTC
TRBV6-1	TRBJ1-5	13	-	-	CASSEFLNQPQHF	TGTGCCAGCAGTGAGTTCCTCAATCAGCCCCAGCATTTT
TRBV7-2	TRBJ1-2	15	-	-	CASSSRLGGNYGYTF	TGTGCCAGCAGCTCCAGACTGGGGGGGAACTATGGCTACACCTTC
TRBV7-2	TRBJ2-6	15	-	TRBD1	CASSFDRAGANVLTF	TGTGCCAGCAGCTTCGACAGGGCTGGGGCCAACGTCCTGACTTTC
TRBV7-9	TRBJ2-3	14	-	-	CASSSGRGPDTQYF	TGTGCCAGCAGCTCAGGGCGGGGACCAGATACGCAGTATTTT
TRBV3-1/TRBV3-2	TRBJ2-5	17	-	-	CASSQDKGLGGAETQYF	TGTGCCAGCAGCCAAGATAAAGGCCTAGGTGGGGCAGAGACCCAGTACTTC
TRBV4-1	TRBJ1-5	15	-	-	CASSPSSRENQPQHF	TGCGCCAGCAGCCCCTCCAGCAGGGAAAATCAGCCCCAGCATTTT
TRBV19	TRBJ1-2	11	-	-	CASSQGYGYTF	TGTGCCAGTAGCCAGGGCTATGGCTACACCTTC
TRBV4-3	TRBJ1-1	14	-	-	CASSYKAGDTEAFF	TGCGCCAGCAGTTACAAGGCCGGGGACACTGAAGCTTTCTTT
TRBV6-6	TRBJ1-1	15	-	TRBD1	CASSGSGTVDTEAFF	TGTGCCAGCAGTGGCTCCGGGACAGTAGACACTGAAGCTTTCTTT
TRBV18	TRBJ2-5	15	-	TRBD2	CASSPPGLAGETQYF	TGTGCCAGCTCACCACCGGGACTAGCGGGAGAGACCCAGTACTTC
TRBV18	TRBJ1-3	19	-	TRBD1	CASSPRTTGQGNPGNTIYF	TGTGCCAGCTCACCACGTACCACCGGACAGGGGAACCCTGGAAACACCATATATTTT
TRBV28	TRBJ1-5	15	-	-	CASSWRVGGNQPQHF	TGTGCCAGCAGCTGGAGGGTCGGGGGCAATCAGCCCCAGCATTTT
TRBV18	TRBJ1-1	15	-	-	CASSPTGRGETEAFF	TGTGCCAGCTCTCCCACGGGCAGGGGTGAAACTGAAGCTTTCTTT
TRBV24-1	TRBJ2-1	17	once	-	CATSDSPVAGESNEQFF	TGTGCCACCAGTGATTCCCCGGTGGCAGGCGAATCCAATGAGCAGTTCTTC
TRBV19	TRBJ2-7	11	-	-	CASSSSGEQYF	TGTGCCAGTAGTAGCTCGGGTGAGCAGTACTTC
TRBV12-3/TRBV12-4	TRBJ1-3	12	-	-	CASGQSGNTIYF	TGTGCCAGCGGCCAGTCTGGAAACACCATATATTTT
TRBV11-3	TRBJ2-5	13	-	TRBD1	CASSLNRGETQYF	TGTGCCAGCAGCTTAAACAGGGGAGAGACCCAGTACTTC
TRBV12-5	TRBJ1-5	12	-	-	CASGSDQGPQHF	TGTGCTAGTGGTTCAGACCAGGGGCCCCAGCATTTT
TRBV18	TRBJ2-2	15	once	-	CASSPPPSNTGELFF	TGTGCCAGCTCACCACCGCCCAGTAACACCGGGGAGCTGTTTTTT
TRBV7-3	TRBJ1-1	13	-	TRBD1	CASKQGMNTEAFF	TGTGCCAGCAAACAGGGGATGAACACTGAAGCTTTCTTT
TRBV27	TRBJ2-2	15	-	TRBD2	CASSLVSGYTGELFF	TGTGCCAGCAGTTTGGTTAGCGGGTACACCGGGGAGCTGTTTTTT
TRBV27	TRBJ2-2	18	-	-	CASRPHGQAGLVTGELFF	TGTGCCAGCAGGCCCCACGGACAGGCGGGATTGGTCACCGGGGAGCTGTTTTTT
TRBV3-1/TRBV3-2	TRBJ2-7	16	-	TRBD1	CASSQDSGGVFGEQYF	TGTGCCAGCAGCCAAGATTCAGGGGGCGTGTTCGGCGAGCAGTACTTC
TRBV7-2	TRBJ2-7	13	-	-	CASSLALRVEQYF	TGTGCCAGCAGCTTAGCGCTCAGGGTCGAGCAGTACTTC
TRBV2	TRBJ2-1	13	once	TRBD1	CASSFSGGNEQFF	TGTGCCAGCAGTTTCTCAGGGGGCAATGAGCAGTTCTTC
TRBV15	TRBJ1-1	21	once	-	CATSRDFYSRESDRMNTEAFF	TGTGCCACCAGCAGAGATTTTTACTCAAGGGAGTCAGACCGAATGAACACTGAAGCTTTCTTT
TRBV29-1	TRBJ2-7	14	-	-	CSARDSRLPREQYF	TGCAGCGCTCGGGACTCCAGGCTTCCTAGGGAGCAGTACTTC
TRBV5-5	TRBJ2-7	15	-	-	CASSLVTLSSYEQYF	TGTGCCAGCAGCTTAGTGACACTTAGCTCCTACGAGCAGTACTTC
TRBV30	TRBJ1-5	13	-	-	CAWSLGRGLPQHF	TGTGCCTGGAGTTTGGGCAGGGGCCTGCCCCAGCATTTT
TRBV11-2	TRBJ2-2	17	-	-	CASSLRRGRANTGELFF	TGTGCCAGCAGCTTAAGGCGGGGCCGGGCGAACACCGGGGAGCTGTTTTTT
TRBV20-1	TRBJ2-2	14	-	-	CSASVQGPGGELFF	TGCAGTGCTAGTGTACAGGGTCCGGGTGGGGAGCTGTTTTTT
TRBV28	TRBJ2-7	12	-	-	CASSSRVYEQYF	TGTGCCAGCAGCTCCAGGGTCTACGAGCAGTACTTC
TRBV11-3	TRBJ2-2	15	once	TRBD1	CASSGDRGDTGELFF	TGTGCCAGCAGCGGAGACAGGGGGGACACCGGGGAGCTGTTTTTT
TRBV7-2	TRBJ2-7	15	-	TRBD1	CASSLGGTGGYEQYF	TGTGCCAGCAGCTTAGGGGGGACAGGTGGCTACGAGCAGTACTTC
TRBV11-3	TRBJ2-2	15	-	TRBD1	CASSYDRADTGELFF	TGTGCCAGCAGCTACGACAGGGCGGACACCGGGGAGCTGTTTTTT
TRBV7-2	TRBJ2-2	16	-	-	CASSPRAVSITGELFF	TGTGCCAGCAGCCCAAGAGCCGTATCGATCACCGGGGAGCTGTTTTTT
TRBV3-1/TRBV3-2	TRBJ2-1	13	-	-	CASSRRSYNEQFF	TGTGCCAGCAGCAGGAGAAGTTACAATGAGCAGTTCTTC
TRBV7-9	TRBJ1-1	14	-	TRBD1	CASSRTGGYTEAFF	TGTGCCAGCAGCCGGACAGGGGGCTACACTGAAGCTTTCTTT
TRBV5-1	TRBJ2-1	16	-	TRBD1	CASSFNSGTVYNEQFF	TGCGCCAGCAGCTTTAATTCCGGGACAGTCTACAATGAGCAGTTCTTC
TRBV27	TRBJ1-1	13	-	-	CASRLQRNTEAFF	TGTGCCAGCAGGCTACAGAGGAACACTGAAGCTTTCTTT
TRBV4-1	TRBJ2-1	18	few	TRBD2	CASSQETSGVLSYNEQFF	TGCGCCAGCAGCCAAGAAACTAGCGGGGTCCTCTCCTACAATGAGCAGTTCTTC
TRBV19	TRBJ1-4	15	-	-	CASSVHKKGDEKLFF	TGTGCCAGTAGTGTCCACAAAAAGGGGGATGAAAAACTGTTTTTT
TRBV27	TRBJ1-2	15	-	-	CASSLTGTHSYGYTF	TGTGCCAGCAGTTTAACAGGCACACACAGCTATGGCTACACCTTC